The present entry profiles one T cell receptor (beta chain) with its context. Assay used: immunoSEQ multiplex PCR; TCRdb lists only in-frame clones, some missing. The sample lists some 160,000 clones; 90% to 95% were seen once. V was pared by 1 base and J by 3 bases, with 15 bases between. Germline V lookup: CDR1 LGHDT, CDR2 YNNKEL (reference sequence). The CDR3 covers 16 residues. The source of the sample is a study of control samples from healthy donors and cancer patients. The gene calls are TRBV3-1 (or the pseudogene TRBV3-2) and TRBJ1-2; the D is unclear. Sequencing was carried out using blood. This receptor was taken from a woman in her forties in good health. This CDR3 reads CASSQVEGGRDYGYTF. In nucleotides, the CDR3 is TGTGCCAGCAGCCAAGTAGAAGGCGGGCGCGACTATGGCTACACCTTC.